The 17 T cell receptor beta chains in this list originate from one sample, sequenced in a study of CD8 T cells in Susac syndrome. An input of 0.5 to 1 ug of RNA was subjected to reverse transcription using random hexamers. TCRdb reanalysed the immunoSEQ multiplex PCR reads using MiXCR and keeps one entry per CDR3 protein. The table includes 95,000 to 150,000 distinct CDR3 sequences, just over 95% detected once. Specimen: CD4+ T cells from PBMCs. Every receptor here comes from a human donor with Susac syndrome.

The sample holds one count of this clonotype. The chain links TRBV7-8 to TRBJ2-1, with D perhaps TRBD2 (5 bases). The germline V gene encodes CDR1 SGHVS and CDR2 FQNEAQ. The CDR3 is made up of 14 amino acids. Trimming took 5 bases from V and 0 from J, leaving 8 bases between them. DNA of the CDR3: TGTGCCAGCAGCCCTAGCAGCTCCTACAATGAGCAGTTCTTC. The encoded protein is CASSPSSSYNEQFF.

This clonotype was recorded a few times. The CDR3 bases are TGTGCCAGCAGCTTAGACAGGGGAAGCAATCAGCCCCAGCATTTT. Its translation: CASSLDRGSNQPQHF. The chain employs TRBV7-2 and TRBJ1-5; 7 nucleotides agree with TRBD1. CDR1 SGHTA and CDR2 FQGNSA come from the germline V gene. Germline trimming cut 1 base from V and 1 base from J; bases unmatched to any gene: 1. This CDR3 is built from 15 residues.

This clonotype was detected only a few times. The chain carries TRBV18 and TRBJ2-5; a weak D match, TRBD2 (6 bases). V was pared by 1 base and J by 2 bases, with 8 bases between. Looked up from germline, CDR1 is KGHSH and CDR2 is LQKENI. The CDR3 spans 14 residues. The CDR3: CASSPQGGQETQYF. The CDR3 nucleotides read TGTGCCAGCTCACCACAGGGAGGACAAGAGACCCAGTACTTC.

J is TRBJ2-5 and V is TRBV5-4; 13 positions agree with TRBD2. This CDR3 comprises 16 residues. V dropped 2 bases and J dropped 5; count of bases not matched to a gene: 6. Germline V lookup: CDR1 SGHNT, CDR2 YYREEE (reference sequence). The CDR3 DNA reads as TGTGCCAGCAGCTTCACTAGCGGGAGGGTCCTCGAGACCCAGTACTTC. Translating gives CASSFTSGRVLETQYF.

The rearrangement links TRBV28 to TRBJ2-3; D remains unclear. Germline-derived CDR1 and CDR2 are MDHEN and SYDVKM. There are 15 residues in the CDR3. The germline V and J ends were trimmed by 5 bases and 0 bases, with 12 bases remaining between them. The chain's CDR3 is CASSPPKGSTDTQYF. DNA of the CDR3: TGTGCCAGCAGTCCCCCCAAGGGAAGCACAGATACGCAGTATTTT.

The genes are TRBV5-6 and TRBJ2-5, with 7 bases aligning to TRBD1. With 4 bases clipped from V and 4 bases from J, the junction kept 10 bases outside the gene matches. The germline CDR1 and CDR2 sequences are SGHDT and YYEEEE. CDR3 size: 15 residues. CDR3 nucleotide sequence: TGTGCCAGCAGCCCCCGGCTAGGGGGCAGAGAGACCCAGTACTTC. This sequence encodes CASSPRLGGRETQYF.

The CDR3, as DNA: TGCAGTGCTGGGACTAGCGGGAGAAGACCTAGCACAGATACGCAGTATTTT. This encodes CSAGTSGRRPSTDTQYF. The chain carries TRBV20-1 and TRBJ2-3; 14 positions agree with TRBD2. V shed 5 bases, J shed 0 bases, and the junction held 7 bases outside the gene matches. The CDR3 loop spans 17 amino acids. Germline CDR1 and CDR2: DFQATT and SNEGSKA (reference sequence).

The DNA for the CDR3 is TGTGCCAGTAGTAAACCTGGACAGGGGGCGTTTGGCTACACCTTC. Translation: CASSKPGQGAFGYTF. The gene calls are TRBV19 and TRBJ1-2, with 11 bases identical to TRBD1. The germline gives CDR1 LNHDA, CDR2 SQIVND (reference sequence). V was pared by 4 bases and J by 7 bases, with 8 bases of the junction left unmatched. The CDR3 is 15 residues long. Combining the CDR3 with reference TRBV19 and TRBJ1-2 gives the whole variable domain DGGITQSPKYLFRKEGQNVTLSCEQNLNHDAMYWYRQDPGQGLRLIYYSQIVNDFQKGDIAEGYSVSREKKESFPLTVTSAQKNPTAFYLCASSKPGQGAFGYTFGSGTRLTVV.

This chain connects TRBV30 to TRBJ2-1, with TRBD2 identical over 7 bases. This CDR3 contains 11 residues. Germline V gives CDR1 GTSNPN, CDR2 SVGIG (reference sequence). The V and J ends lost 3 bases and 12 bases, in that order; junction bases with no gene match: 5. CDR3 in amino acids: CAWRSSGGQFF. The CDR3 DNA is TGTGCCTGGAGATCTAGCGGTGGGCAGTTCTTC.

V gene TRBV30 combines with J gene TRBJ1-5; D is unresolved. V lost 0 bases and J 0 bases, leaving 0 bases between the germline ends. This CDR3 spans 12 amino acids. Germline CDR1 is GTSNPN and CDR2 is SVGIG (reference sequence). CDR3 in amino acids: CAWSVSNQPQHF. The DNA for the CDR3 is TGTGCCTGGAGTGTTAGCAATCAGCCCCAGCATTTT.

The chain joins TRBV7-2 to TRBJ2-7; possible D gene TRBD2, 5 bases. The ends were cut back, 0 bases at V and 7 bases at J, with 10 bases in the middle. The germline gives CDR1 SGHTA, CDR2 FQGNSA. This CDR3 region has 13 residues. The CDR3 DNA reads TGTGCCAGCAGCTTAGCGCAGCGCGGGGAGCAGTACTTC. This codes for CASSLAQRGEQYF.

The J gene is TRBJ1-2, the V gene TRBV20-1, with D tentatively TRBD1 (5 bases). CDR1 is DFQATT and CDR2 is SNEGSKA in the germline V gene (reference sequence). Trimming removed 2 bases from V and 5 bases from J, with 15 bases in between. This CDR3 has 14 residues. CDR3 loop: CSARWGDSGYGYTF. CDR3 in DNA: TGCAGTGCTAGATGGGGGGACTCCGGATATGGCTACACCTTC.

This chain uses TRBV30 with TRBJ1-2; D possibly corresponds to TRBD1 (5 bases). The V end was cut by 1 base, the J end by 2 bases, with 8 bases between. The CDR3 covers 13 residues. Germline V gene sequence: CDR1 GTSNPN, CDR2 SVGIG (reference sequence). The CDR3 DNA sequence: TGTGCCTGGAGTGCCCAGGGAAACTATGGCTACACCTTC. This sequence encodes CAWSAQGNYGYTF.

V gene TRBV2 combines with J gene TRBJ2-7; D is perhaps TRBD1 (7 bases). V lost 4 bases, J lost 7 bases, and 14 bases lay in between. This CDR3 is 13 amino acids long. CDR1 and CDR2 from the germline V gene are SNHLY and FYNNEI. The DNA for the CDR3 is TGTGCCAGCAGTGTGGAGGGGGCGGGGGAGCAGTACTTC. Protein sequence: CASSVEGAGEQYF. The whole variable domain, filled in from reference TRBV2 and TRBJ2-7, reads EPEVTQTPSHQVTQMGQEVILRCVPISNHLYFYWYRQILGQKVEFLVSFYNNEISEKSEIFDDQFSVERPDGSNFTLKIRSTKLEDSAMYFCASSVEGAGEQYFGPGTRLTVT.

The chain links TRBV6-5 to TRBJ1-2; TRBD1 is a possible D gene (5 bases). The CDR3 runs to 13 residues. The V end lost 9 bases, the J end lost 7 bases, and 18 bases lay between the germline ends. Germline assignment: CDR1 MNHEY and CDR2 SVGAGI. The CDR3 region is CASPPGQGFGYTF. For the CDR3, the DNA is TGTGCCAGTCCTCCAGGCCAGGGATTTGGCTACACCTTC.

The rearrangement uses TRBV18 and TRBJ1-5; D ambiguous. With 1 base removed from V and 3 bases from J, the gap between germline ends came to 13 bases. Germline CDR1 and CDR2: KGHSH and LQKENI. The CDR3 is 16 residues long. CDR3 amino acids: CASSPRSETLNQPQHF. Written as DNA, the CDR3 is TGTGCCAGCTCACCACGTTCGGAAACACTCAATCAGCCCCAGCATTTT.

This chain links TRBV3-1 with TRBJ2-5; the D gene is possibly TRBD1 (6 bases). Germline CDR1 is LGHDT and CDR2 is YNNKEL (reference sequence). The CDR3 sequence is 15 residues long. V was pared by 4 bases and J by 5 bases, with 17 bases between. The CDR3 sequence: CASSPSQGTGETQYF. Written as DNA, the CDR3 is TGTGCCAGCAGCCCTTCTCAGGGGACGGGTGAGACCCAGTACTTC.